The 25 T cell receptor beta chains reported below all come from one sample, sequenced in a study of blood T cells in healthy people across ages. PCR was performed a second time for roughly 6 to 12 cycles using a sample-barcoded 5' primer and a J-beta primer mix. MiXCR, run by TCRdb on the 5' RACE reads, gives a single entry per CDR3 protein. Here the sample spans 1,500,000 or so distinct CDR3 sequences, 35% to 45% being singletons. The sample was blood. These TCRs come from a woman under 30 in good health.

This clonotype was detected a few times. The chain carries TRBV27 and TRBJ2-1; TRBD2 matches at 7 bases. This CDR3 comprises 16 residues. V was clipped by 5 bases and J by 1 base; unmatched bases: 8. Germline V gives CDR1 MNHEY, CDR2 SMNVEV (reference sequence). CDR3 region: CASSPGRRGSYNEQFF. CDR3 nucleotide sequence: TGTGCCAGCAGTCCTGGGAGGCGGGGGTCCTACAATGAGCAGTTCTTC.

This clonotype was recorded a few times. The CDR3 coding sequence is TGTGCCAGCTCAACCGGGACAGCGGGGAACACTGAAGCTTTCTTT. The encoded protein is CASSTGTAGNTEAFF. This chain joins TRBV18 and TRBJ1-1; 7 nucleotides match TRBD1. Per the germline V gene, CDR1 is KGHSH and CDR2 is LQKENI. This CDR3 is built from 15 residues. The V gene end was trimmed by 5 bases and the J gene end by 1 base; junction bases not matched to a gene: 7.

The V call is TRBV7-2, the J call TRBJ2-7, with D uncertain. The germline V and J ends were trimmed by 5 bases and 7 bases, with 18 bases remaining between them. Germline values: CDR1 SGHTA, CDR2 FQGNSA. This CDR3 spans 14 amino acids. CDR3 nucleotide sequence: TGTGCCAGCAGCCCCGATCGCTCCTACAATGAGCAGTACTTC. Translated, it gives CASSPDRSYNEQYF.

Here the CDR3 DNA reads TGTGCCAGCAGCCAAGATTTAAGGGGATCAACCTACAATGAGCAGTTCTTC. Encoded protein: CASSQDLRGSTYNEQFF. The genes are TRBV3-1 and TRBJ2-1; a possible D gene is TRBD1 (5 bases). V lost 0 bases and J lost 2, with 14 bases in between. The germline V gene encodes CDR1 LGHDT and CDR2 YNNKEL (reference sequence). This CDR3 region has 17 residues.

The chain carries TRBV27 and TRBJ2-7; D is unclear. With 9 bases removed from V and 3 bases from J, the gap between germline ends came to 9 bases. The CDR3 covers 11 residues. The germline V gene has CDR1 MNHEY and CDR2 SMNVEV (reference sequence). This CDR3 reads CARTPGYEQYF. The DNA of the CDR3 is TGTGCCAGGACCCCTGGCTACGAGCAGTACTTC.

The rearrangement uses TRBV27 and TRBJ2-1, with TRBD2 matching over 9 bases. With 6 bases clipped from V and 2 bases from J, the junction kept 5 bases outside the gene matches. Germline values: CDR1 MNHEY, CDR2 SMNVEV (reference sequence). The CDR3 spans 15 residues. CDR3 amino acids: CASRILAGAYNEQFF. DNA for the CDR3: TGTGCCAGCAGAATTTTAGCGGGAGCCTACAATGAGCAGTTCTTC.

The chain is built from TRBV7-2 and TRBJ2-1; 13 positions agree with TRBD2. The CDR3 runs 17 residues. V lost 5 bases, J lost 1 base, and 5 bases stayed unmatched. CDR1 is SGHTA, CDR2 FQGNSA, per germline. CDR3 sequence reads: CASSTTSGGASYNEQFF. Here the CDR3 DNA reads TGTGCCAGCAGCACCACTAGCGGGGGGGCATCCTACAATGAGCAGTTCTTC.

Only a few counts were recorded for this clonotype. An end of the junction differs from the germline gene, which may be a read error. CDR3 nucleotide sequence: TGTGCCAGCAGTCCGACAGTCACAAATACGCAGTATTTT. This encodes CASSPTVTNTQYF. V is TRBV27 and J is TRBJ2-3, with D tentatively TRBD1 (5 bases). In germline, CDR1 is MNHEY, CDR2 SMNVEV (reference sequence). This CDR3 has 13 amino acids.

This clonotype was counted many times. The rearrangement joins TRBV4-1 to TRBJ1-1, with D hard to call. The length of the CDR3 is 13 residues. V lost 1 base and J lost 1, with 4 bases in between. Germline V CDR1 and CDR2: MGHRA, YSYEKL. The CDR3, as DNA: TGCGCCAGCAGCCAAGGATGGAACACTGAAGCTTTCTTT. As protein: CASSQGWNTEAFF.

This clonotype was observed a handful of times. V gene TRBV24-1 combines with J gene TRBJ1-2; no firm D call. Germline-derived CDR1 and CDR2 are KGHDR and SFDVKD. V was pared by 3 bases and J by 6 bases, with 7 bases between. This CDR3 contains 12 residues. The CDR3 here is CATSDDGHGYTF. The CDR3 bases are TGTGCCACCAGTGATGACGGTCATGGCTACACCTTC.

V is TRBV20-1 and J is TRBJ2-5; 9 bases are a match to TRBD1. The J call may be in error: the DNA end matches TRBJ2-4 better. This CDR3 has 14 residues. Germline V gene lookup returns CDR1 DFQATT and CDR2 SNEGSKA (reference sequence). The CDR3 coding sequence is TGCAGTGCTATACCGGGACAGGGTTTGAACATTCAGTACTTC. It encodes CSAIPGQGLNIQYF.

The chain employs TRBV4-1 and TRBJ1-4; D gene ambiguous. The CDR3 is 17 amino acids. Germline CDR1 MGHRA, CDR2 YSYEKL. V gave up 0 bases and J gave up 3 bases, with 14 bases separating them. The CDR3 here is CASSQDLSVAANEKLFF. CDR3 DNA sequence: TGCGCCAGCAGCCAAGATCTGTCAGTTGCGGCTAATGAAAAACTGTTTTTT.

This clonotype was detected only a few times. The CDR3 loop is CSASDRSMTKLFF. CDR3 nucleotide sequence: TGCAGTGCTAGCGACAGATCTATGACAAAACTGTTTTTT. The chain combines TRBV20-1 with TRBJ1-4, with TRBD1 as a possible D gene (5 bases). There are 13 residues in the CDR3. Trimming removed 3 bases at V and 10 bases at J, with 15 bases between. Per the germline V gene, CDR1 is DFQATT and CDR2 is SNEGSKA (reference sequence).

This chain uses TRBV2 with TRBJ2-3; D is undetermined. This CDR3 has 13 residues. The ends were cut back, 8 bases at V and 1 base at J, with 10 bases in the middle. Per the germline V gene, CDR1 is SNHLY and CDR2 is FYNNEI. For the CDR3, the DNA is TGTGCCAGCCCCCCGAGGCGCACAGATACGCAGTATTTT. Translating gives CASPPRRTDTQYF.

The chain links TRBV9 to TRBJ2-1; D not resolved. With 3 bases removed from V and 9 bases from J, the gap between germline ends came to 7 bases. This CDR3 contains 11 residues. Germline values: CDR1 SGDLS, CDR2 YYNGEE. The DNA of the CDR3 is TGTGCCAGCAGCGCCCATACTGAGCAGTTCTTC. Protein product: CASSAHTEQFF.

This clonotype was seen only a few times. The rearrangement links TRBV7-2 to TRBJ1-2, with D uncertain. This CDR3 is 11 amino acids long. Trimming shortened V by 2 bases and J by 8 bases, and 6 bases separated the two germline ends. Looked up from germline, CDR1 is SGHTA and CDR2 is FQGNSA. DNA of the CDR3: TGTGCCAGCAGCTTATTCTGGGGCTACACCTTC. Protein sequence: CASSLFWGYTF.

CDR3 in amino acids: CASRGGLQPQHF. The CDR3 DNA is TGTGCCAGCAGGGGGGGATTACAGCCCCAGCATTTT. J is TRBJ1-5 and V is TRBV12-3 or TRBV12-4, with D perhaps matching TRBD1 (5 bases). CDR3 length equals 12 residues. V lost 6 bases to trimming and J lost 7 bases, with 10 bases between them.

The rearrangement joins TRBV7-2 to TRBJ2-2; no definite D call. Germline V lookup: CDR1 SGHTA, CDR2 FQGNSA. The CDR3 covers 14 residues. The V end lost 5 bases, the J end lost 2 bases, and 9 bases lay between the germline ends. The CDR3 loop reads CASSQKRNTGELFF. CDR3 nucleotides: TGTGCCAGCAGCCAAAAGCGTAACACCGGGGAGCTGTTTTTT.

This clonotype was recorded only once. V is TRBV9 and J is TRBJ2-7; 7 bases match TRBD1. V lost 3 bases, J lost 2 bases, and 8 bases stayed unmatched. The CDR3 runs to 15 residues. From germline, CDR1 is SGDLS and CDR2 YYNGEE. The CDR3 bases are TGTGCCAGCAGCGAAGAGACAGGGACGACCTACGAGCAGTACTTC. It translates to CASSEETGTTYEQYF.

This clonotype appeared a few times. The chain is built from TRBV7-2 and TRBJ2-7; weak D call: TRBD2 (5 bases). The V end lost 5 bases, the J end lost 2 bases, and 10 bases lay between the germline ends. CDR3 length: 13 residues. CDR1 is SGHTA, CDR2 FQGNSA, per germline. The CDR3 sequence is CASSIAGPYEQYF. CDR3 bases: TGTGCCAGCAGCATCGCGGGTCCCTACGAGCAGTACTTC.

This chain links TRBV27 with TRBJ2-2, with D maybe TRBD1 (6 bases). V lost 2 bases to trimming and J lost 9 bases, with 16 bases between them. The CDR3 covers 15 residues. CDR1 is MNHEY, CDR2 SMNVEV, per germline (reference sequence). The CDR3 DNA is TGTGCCAGCAGTTTAGGGACAACCCTCGGCAGGGAGCTGTTTTTT. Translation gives CASSLGTTLGRELFF.

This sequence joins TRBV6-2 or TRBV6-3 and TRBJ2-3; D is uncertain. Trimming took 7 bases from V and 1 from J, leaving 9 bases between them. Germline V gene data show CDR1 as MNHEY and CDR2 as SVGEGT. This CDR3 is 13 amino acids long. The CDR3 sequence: CASIGWGTDTQYF. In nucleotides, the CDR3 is TGTGCCAGCATCGGGTGGGGCACAGATACGCAGTATTTT.

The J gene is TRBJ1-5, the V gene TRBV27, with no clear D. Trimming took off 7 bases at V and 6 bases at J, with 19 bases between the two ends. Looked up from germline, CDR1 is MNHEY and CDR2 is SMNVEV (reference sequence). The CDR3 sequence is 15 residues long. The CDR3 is CASNVRTPSGQPQHF. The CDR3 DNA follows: TGTGCCAGCAACGTACGGACCCCTTCGGGTCAGCCCCAGCATTTT.

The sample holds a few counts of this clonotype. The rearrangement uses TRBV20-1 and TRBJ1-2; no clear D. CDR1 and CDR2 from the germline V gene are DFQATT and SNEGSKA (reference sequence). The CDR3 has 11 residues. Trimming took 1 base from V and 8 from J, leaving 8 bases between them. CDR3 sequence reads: CSARGSRGYTF. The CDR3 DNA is TGCAGTGCTAGAGGTAGTAGGGGCTACACCTTC.

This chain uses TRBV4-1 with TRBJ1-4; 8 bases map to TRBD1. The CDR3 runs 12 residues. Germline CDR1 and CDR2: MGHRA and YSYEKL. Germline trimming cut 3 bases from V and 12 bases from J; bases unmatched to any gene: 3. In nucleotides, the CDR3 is TGCGCCAGCAGCCAGACAGGGGAGGAACTGTTTTTT. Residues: CASSQTGEELFF.